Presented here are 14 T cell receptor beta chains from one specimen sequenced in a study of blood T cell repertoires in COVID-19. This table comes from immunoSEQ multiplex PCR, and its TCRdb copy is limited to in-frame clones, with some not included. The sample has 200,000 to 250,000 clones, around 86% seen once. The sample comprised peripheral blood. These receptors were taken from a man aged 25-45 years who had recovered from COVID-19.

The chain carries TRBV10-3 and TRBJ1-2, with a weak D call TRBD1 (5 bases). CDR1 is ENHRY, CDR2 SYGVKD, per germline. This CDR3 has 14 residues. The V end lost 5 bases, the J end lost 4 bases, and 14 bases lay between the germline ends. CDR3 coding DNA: TGTGCCATCAGTACTGCCGGGGACTTCTATGGCTACACCTTC. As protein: CAISTAGDFYGYTF.

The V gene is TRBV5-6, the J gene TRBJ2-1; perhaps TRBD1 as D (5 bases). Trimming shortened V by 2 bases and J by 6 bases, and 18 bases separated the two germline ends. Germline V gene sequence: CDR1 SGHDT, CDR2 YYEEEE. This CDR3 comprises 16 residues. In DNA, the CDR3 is TGTGCCAGCAGCTTACGAGTAGACAGCCCGTTCAATGAGCAGTTCTTC. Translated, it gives CASSLRVDSPFNEQFF.

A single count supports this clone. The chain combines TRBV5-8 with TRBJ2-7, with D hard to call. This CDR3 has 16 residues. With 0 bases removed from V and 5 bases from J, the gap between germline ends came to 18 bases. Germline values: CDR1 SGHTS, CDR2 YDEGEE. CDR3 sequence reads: CASSLGFGSLLNEQYV. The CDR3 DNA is TGTGCCAGCAGCTTGGGGTTCGGGTCGTTGTTGAACGAGCAGTACGTC.

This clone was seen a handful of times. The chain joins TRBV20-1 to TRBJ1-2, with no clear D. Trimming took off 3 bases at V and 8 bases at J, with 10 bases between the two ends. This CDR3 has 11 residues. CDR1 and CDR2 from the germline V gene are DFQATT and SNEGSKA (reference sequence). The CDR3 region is CSASGLEGYTF. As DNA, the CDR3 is TGCAGTGCTAGCGGGTTGGAAGGCTACACCTTC.

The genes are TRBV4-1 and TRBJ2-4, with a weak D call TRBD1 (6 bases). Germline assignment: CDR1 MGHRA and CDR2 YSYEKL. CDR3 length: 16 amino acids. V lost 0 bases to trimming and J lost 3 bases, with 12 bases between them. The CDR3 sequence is CASSQEGGTGKNIQYF. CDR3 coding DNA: TGCGCCAGCAGCCAAGAAGGGGGTACCGGCAAAAACATTCAGTACTTC.

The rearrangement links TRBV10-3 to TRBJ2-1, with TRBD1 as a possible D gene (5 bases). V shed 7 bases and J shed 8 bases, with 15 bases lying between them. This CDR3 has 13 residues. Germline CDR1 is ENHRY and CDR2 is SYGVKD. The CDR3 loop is CAITGREGDEQFF. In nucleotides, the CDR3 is TGTGCCATCACCGGCAGGGAAGGCGATGAGCAGTTCTTC.

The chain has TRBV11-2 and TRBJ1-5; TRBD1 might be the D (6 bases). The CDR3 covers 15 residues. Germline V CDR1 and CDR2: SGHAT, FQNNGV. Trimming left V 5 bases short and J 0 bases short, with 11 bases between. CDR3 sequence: CASSPGQYSNQPQHF. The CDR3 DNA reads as TGTGCCAGCAGCCCTGGACAGTATAGCAATCAGCCCCAGCATTTT.

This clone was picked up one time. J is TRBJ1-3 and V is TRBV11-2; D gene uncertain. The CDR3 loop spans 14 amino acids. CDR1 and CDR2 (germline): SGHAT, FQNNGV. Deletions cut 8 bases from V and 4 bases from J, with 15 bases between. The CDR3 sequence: CASQINIGGNTIYF. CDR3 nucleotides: TGTGCCAGCCAGATAAACATTGGCGGAAACACCATATATTTT. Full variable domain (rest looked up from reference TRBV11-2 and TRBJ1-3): EAGVAQSPRYKIIEKRQSVAFWCNPISGHATLYWYQQILGQGPKLLIQFQNNGVVDDSQLPKDRFSAERLKGVDSTLKIQPAKLEDSAVYLCASQINIGGNTIYFGEGSWLTVV.

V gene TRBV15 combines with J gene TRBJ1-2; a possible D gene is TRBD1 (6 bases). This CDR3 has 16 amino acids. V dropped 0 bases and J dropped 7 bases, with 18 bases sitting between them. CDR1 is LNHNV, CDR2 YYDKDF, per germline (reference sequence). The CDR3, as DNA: TGTGCCACCAGCAGAGATCGGACAGACTTCGCCGCTGGCTACACCTTC. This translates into CATSRDRTDFAAGYTF. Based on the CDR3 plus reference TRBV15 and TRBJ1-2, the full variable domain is DAMVIQNPRYQVTQFGKPVTLSCSQTLNHNVMYWYQQKSSQAPKLLFHYYDKDFNNEADTPDNFQSRRPNTSFCFLDIRSPGLGDTAMYLCATSRDRTDFAAGYTFGSGTRLTVV.

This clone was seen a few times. The CDR3 protein is CASTPGLRQQSSYNEQFF. CDR3 nucleotide sequence: TGTGCCAGCACCCCCGGTTTGCGACAGCAATCCTCCTACAATGAGCAGTTCTTC. V gene TRBV7-9 combines with J gene TRBJ2-1, with a possible D match to TRBD1 (5 bases). The CDR3 has 18 residues. Germline V CDR1 and CDR2: SEHNR, FQNEAQ (reference sequence). Deletions cut 7 bases from V and 0 bases from J, with 22 bases between.

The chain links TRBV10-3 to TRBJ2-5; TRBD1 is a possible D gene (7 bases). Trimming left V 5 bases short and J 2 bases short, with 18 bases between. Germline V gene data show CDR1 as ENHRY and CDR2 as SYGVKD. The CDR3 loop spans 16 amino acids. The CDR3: CAISRTTGRQQETQYF. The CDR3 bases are TGTGCCATCAGTCGTACGACAGGGAGGCAGCAAGAGACCCAGTACTTC.

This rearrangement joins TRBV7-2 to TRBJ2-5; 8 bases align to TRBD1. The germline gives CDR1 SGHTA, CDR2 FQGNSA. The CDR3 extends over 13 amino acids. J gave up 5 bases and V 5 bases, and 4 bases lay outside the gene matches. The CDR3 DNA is TGTGCCAGCAGCGCGAACAGGGGGGAGACCCAGTACTTC. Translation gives CASSANRGETQYF. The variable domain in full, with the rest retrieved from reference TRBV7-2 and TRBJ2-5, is GAGVSQSPSNKVTEKGKDVELRCDPISGHTALYWYRQSLGQGLEFLIYFQGNSAPDKSGLPSDRFSAERTGGSVSTLTIQRTQQEDSAVYLCASSANRGETQYFGPGTRLLVL.

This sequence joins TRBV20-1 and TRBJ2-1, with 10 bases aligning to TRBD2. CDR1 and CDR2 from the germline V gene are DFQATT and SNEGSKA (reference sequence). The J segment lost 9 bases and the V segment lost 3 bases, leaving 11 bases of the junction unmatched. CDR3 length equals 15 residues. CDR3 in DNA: TGCAGTGCTAGTCCCCTAGCGGGAGTCCGGAGTGAGCAGTTCTTC. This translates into CSASPLAGVRSEQFF.

CDR3 sequence reads: CASSQDRSYEQYF. CDR3 in DNA: TGTGCCAGCAGCCAGGACAGATCCTACGAGCAGTACTTC. V usage is TRBV11-2 and J usage is TRBJ2-7; D is possibly TRBD1 (6 bases). Germline loops: CDR1 SGHAT, CDR2 FQNNGV. The CDR3 totals 13 residues. Between the trimmed V and J ends, which lost 5 bases and 1 base, there was a span of 9 bases.